This TCR beta chain was observed in a study of blood T cell repertoires in COVID-19. The CDR3 spans 15 residues. Germline CDR1 and CDR2: KGHSH and LQKENI. The V end lost 3 bases, the J end lost 7 bases, and 13 bases lay between the germline ends. Clones were read by immunoSEQ multiplex PCR, and TCRdb kept only the in-frame ones, dropping some. The sample holds tens of thousands of clones; approximately 88% are singletons and the top ten take roughly 10%. The source material was peripheral blood. This receptor was identified in a man aged 25 to 40 with COVID-19, enrolled during active disease. V usage is TRBV18 and J usage is TRBJ1-6; a possible D gene is TRBD1 (6 bases). The chain's CDR3 is CASSPKDRQNSPLHF. CDR3 coding DNA: TGTGCCAGCTCACCCAAGGACAGACAAAATTCACCCCTCCACTTT. Combining the CDR3 with reference TRBV18 and TRBJ1-6 gives the whole variable domain NAGVMQNPRHLVRRRGQEARLRCSPMKGHSHVYWYRQLPEEGLKFMVYLQKENIIDESGMPKERFSAEFPKEGPSILRIQQVVRGDSAAYFCASSPKDRQNSPLHFGNGTRLTVT.